Detailed here is one TCR beta chain. The antigen is not known. The data were taken from a study of T cell responses to AZD1222 COVID-19 vaccine. The CDR3 is 11 residues long. V was clipped by 6 bases and J by 6 bases; unmatched bases: 3. Germline V gene sequence: CDR1 DFQATT, CDR2 SNEGSKA (reference sequence). General study findings and limits: The donors showed a predominance of white British ancestry and of females, with possible underestimation of clonal diversity. Two AZD1222 doses significantly raised spike-specific TCR breadth and depth over controls. Every sample of the repertoires postdated the peak T cell response.

Some clones are missing from TCRdb's copy, which holds only in-frame ones; the method was immunoSEQ multiplex PCR. This table holds some 130,000 clones, about nine tenths found once. The sequencing here drew on peripheral blood, taken 28 days after the second AZD1222 dose. The clonotype originates from an adult who received the AZD1222 COVID-19 vaccine. The V gene is TRBV20-1, the J gene TRBJ1-2; 8 nucleotides line up with TRBD1. The CDR3 bases are TGCAGTGCAACAGGGGGGAATGGCTACACCTTC. Its translation is CSATGGNGYTF.